Below, 24 T cell receptor beta chains from the same sample are listed, as sequenced in a study of human T cells and chemical hapten exposure (dated by TCRdb to the early 2020s). The library was made by RACE. The listed sequencing device is NextSeq 500. TCRdb ran its own pipeline on the public reads, namely fastp trimming at Q25 and MiXCR clone calling, and kept in-frame beta chains. Every distinct CDR3 protein forms one entry, paired with its most common genes and DNA. The sample table holds 50,000 to 65,000 distinct CDR3 sequences, of which about 9.4% were seen once. The ten biggest clones cover roughly 13% of the sample. Read against the paper, the sample's time point label means: pre-sensitization, week 0. The sample's treatment or condition label is to be understood as: therapeutic diphenylcyclopropenone sensitization with weekly scalp DPC. Here the sequenced sample was whole blood, taken in connection with sensitization to the hapten diphenylcyclopropenone (DPC). The receptors derive from a woman in her forties with alopecia areata. Some clones in this sample may be carry-over from other donors' samples.

The J gene is TRBJ2-3, the V gene TRBV6-2 or TRBV6-3; possibly TRBD2 for D (6 bases). From germline, CDR1 is MNHEY and CDR2 SVGEGT. The CDR3 is 13 amino acids. Trimming took off 5 bases at V and 6 bases at J, with 12 bases between the two ends. The CDR3 DNA reads TGTGCCAGCAGTAAGGAGGGGCTGGATACGCAGTATTTT. Protein sequence: CASSKEGLDTQYF.

This clonotype was seen only a few times. The chain employs TRBV27 and TRBJ1-3; no reliable D call. Germline V gene lookup returns CDR1 MNHEY and CDR2 SMNVEV (reference sequence). Trimming removed 4 bases from V and 0 bases from J, with 10 bases in between. The CDR3 is 15 residues long. The CDR3 region has the DNA TGTGCCAGCAGTTCAACAGAAAGCTCTGGAAACACCATATATTTT. Translation: CASSSTESSGNTIYF.

This chain connects TRBV27 to TRBJ2-3; 9 positions agree with TRBD2. Per germline, CDR1 MNHEY and CDR2 SMNVEV (reference sequence). This CDR3 has 16 amino acids. Trimming removed 8 bases from V and 2 bases from J; junction bases left unmatched: 11. CDR3 loop: CASSYLTSGPTDTQYF. In nucleotides, the CDR3 is TGTGCCAGCTCGTACCTGACTAGCGGCCCCACAGATACGCAGTATTTT.

This clonotype was seen repeatedly, ten times or more. The chain uses TRBV6-2 or TRBV6-3 and TRBJ2-5; a weak D match, TRBD1 (6 bases). V was pared by 6 bases and J by 2 bases, with 10 bases between. The CDR3 is 13 residues long. Germline-derived CDR1 and CDR2 are MNHEY and SVGEGT. This CDR3 reads CASSGTPQETQYF. For the CDR3, the DNA is TGTGCCAGCAGCGGGACACCTCAAGAGACCCAGTACTTC.

In this sample, this clonotype turned up many times. The chain links TRBV7-8 to TRBJ1-2, with 7 bases fitting TRBD1. Germline V CDR1 and CDR2: SGHVS, FQNEAQ. The CDR3 consists of 15 residues. The junction had 16 bases not matched to a gene; V was cut back by 8 bases and J by 7 bases. The DNA for the CDR3 is TGTGCCAGCGACGGAGGGGGCGCCCTGCTCGGTGGCTACACCTTC. This gives the protein CASDGGGALLGGYTF.

This clonotype was seen a handful of times. The chain links TRBV20-1 to TRBJ2-3; tentative D call: TRBD2 (6 bases). The CDR3 loop spans 16 amino acids. CDR1 DFQATT and CDR2 SNEGSKA come from the germline V gene (reference sequence). Trimming removed 0 bases at V and 7 bases at J, with 20 bases between. DNA of the CDR3: TGCAGTGCTAGAGATGGGGCGGGACGCGTCGCTCATACGCAGTATTTT. Residues: CSARDGAGRVAHTQYF.

This clonotype was counted many times. The V call is TRBV12-3 or TRBV12-4, the J call TRBJ1-1, with D unresolved. The CDR3 is 15 residues long. V was trimmed by 5 bases and J by 0 bases, leaving 13 bases between them. The CDR3 protein is CASSPSRHMNTEAFF. The CDR3 DNA sequence: TGTGCCAGCAGTCCCTCAAGACATATGAACACTGAAGCTTTCTTT.

V usage is TRBV18 and J usage is TRBJ1-1; possibly TRBD1 for D (5 bases). The CDR3 covers 13 residues. CDR1 and CDR2 (germline): KGHSH, LQKENI. V lost 3 bases and J lost 8, with 13 bases in between. CDR3 coding DNA: TGTGCCAGCTCACCGGGGCCGGGTCTGGAAGCTTTCTTT. It is translated as CASSPGPGLEAFF.

This clonotype was counted many times. The V call is TRBV20-1, the J call TRBJ2-3; D might be TRBD1 (6 bases). Trimming took 8 bases from V and 5 from J, leaving 11 bases between them. This CDR3 has 11 amino acids. The V gene's germline CDR1 is DFQATT and CDR2 SNEGSKA (reference sequence). The CDR3 sequence: CSFQGIDTQYF. Written as DNA, the CDR3 is TGCAGTTTTCAGGGGATAGATACGCAGTATTTT.

This clonotype was counted at least ten times. The gene calls are TRBV13 and TRBJ1-2; TRBD1 might be the D (6 bases). The CDR3 contains 15 residues. V lost 2 bases to trimming and J lost 8 bases, with 18 bases between them. The germline V gene encodes CDR1 PRHDT and CDR2 FYEKMQ (reference sequence). This CDR3 is CASSLSLGGGDGYTF. CDR3 DNA sequence: TGTGCCAGCAGCTTAAGCCTAGGGGGAGGTGACGGCTACACCTTC.

This clonotype came up many times. This sequence joins TRBV12-3 or TRBV12-4 and TRBJ2-6, with D unclear. With 2 bases removed from V and 0 bases from J, the gap between germline ends came to 5 bases. The CDR3 spans 15 residues. The CDR3 DNA is TGTGCCAGCAGTTTATTAAGCTCTGGGGCCAACGTCCTGACTTTC. Amino acid sequence: CASSLLSSGANVLTF.

In nucleotides, the CDR3 is TGCAGCGCAACCGGACTAGCGGGGCAGTATTTT. Its translation is CSATGLAGQYF. This chain uses TRBV20-1 with TRBJ2-3; 11 nucleotides match TRBD2. Germline CDR1 DFQATT, CDR2 SNEGSKA (reference sequence). This CDR3 is 11 amino acids long.

The gene calls are TRBV6-6 and TRBJ1-4; D might be TRBD1 (5 bases). The CDR3 covers 14 residues. Trimming removed 7 bases at V and 7 bases at J, with 16 bases between. Per the germline V gene, CDR1 is MNHNY and CDR2 is SVGAGI (reference sequence). The CDR3: CASIPRGKSEKLFF. The DNA of the CDR3 is TGTGCCAGCATCCCACGGGGGAAATCTGAAAAACTGTTTTTT.

In this sample, this clonotype turned up many times. This chain uses TRBV7-2 with TRBJ2-3; TRBD2 aligns across 9 bases. CDR3 length equals 15 residues. J lost 5 bases, V lost 1 base, and 4 bases had no gene match. Germline lookup yields CDR1 SGHTA and CDR2 FQGNSA. CDR3 sequence: CASSLGGGAGDTQYF. DNA of the CDR3: TGTGCCAGCAGCTTAGGCGGGGGGGCTGGAGATACGCAGTATTTT.

As to this clonotype: A clone one base away is much larger, so this may be a read error. The rearrangement uses TRBV7-9 and TRBJ1-2; weak D call: TRBD1 (5 bases). This CDR3 spans 13 amino acids. Germline V gene data show CDR1 as SEHNR and CDR2 as FQNEAQ (reference sequence). CDR3 in amino acids: CASCLGVNYGYTF. CDR3 DNA: TGTGCCAGCTGCTTAGGGGTTAACTATGGCTACACCTTC.

This clonotype was found many times. The J gene is TRBJ2-1, the V gene TRBV7-8; possibly TRBD1 or TRBD2 for D (5 bases each). The CDR3 has 13 residues. V lost 10 bases, J lost 8 bases, and 18 bases lay in between. The germline V gene has CDR1 SGHVS and CDR2 FQNEAQ. The CDR3 DNA is TGTGCCACCCGTGCAGGGAGTTCCCATGAGCAGTTCTTC. It is translated as CATRAGSSHEQFF.

This clonotype occurred many times. J is TRBJ2-2 and V is TRBV24-1; tentatively, D is TRBD1 or TRBD2 (6 bases each). Per germline, CDR1 KGHDR and CDR2 SFDVKD. The CDR3 extends over 17 amino acids. V gave up 3 bases and J gave up 0 bases, with 13 bases separating them. This chain's CDR3 is CATSDNSRGPNTGELFF. DNA for the CDR3: TGTGCCACCAGTGATAATTCCCGGGGGCCGAACACCGGGGAGCTGTTTTTT.

This clonotype came up once. This sequence joins TRBV4-1 and TRBJ2-7, with unresolved D. Germline V CDR1 and CDR2: MGHRA, YSYEKL. This CDR3 spans 14 amino acids. V gave up 2 bases and J gave up 0 bases, with 8 bases separating them. In DNA, the CDR3 is TGCGCCAGCAGCCAACCTGAGACCTCCTACGAGCAGTACTTC. Its protein product is CASSQPETSYEQYF.

This clonotype has more than one count but fewer than ten. A junction end diverges from the germline sequence, so it may reflect a read error. V is TRBV5-1 and J is TRBJ1-1, with D maybe TRBD1 (5 bases). CDR1 and CDR2 (germline): SGHRS, YFSETQ. This CDR3 spans 13 amino acids. The CDR3 DNA is TGCGCCAGCAGCTCCGGGGCTGGGGCTGATGCTTTCTTT. This codes for CASSSGAGADAFF.

This clonotype has a count of ten or more. The chain employs TRBV7-2 and TRBJ1-2, with 7 bases aligning to TRBD1. Unmatched junction bases numbered 18, after V lost 4 bases and J lost 7 bases. CDR3 size: 17 residues. Germline CDR1 reads SGHTA; CDR2 reads FQGNSA. CDR3 DNA: TGTGCCAGCAGCTCGGTAGGACAGGTAGTCCCAATAGGTGGCTACACCTTC. It yields the protein CASSSVGQVVPIGGYTF.

In its sample, this clonotype was seen a few times. The chain links TRBV12-3 or TRBV12-4 to TRBJ2-3; D possibly corresponds to TRBD2 (6 bases). This CDR3 region has 15 residues. V was cut by 3 bases and J by 8 bases, with 18 bases left in between. For the CDR3, the DNA is TGTGCCAGCAGTTTGAGGCGGGGCCCTCCAGGTACGCAGTATTTT. Amino acids: CASSLRRGPPGTQYF.

In its sample, this clonotype was seen many times. V usage is TRBV2 and J usage is TRBJ2-7; 9 bases align to TRBD1. The CDR3 is made up of 14 amino acids. Trimming took 3 bases from V and 1 from J; bases not matched to a gene: 1. Germline CDR1 SNHLY, CDR2 FYNNEI. CDR3 amino acids: CASSEGTGSYEQYF. The CDR3 DNA is TGTGCCAGCAGTGAGGGGACAGGGTCCTACGAGCAGTACTTC.

This chain connects TRBV12-3 or TRBV12-4 to TRBJ1-1, with TRBD1 as a possible D gene (6 bases). Trimming pared 5 bases from V and 0 bases from J, leaving 10 bases between. The CDR3 is 14 amino acids. This chain's CDR3 is CASSTGTLNTEAFF. As DNA, the CDR3 is TGTGCCAGCAGTACCGGGACACTGAACACTGAAGCTTTCTTT.

In its sample, this clonotype was seen once. J is TRBJ2-3 and V is TRBV6-6; TRBD1 aligns across 9 bases. The junction had 8 bases not matched to a gene; V was cut back by 5 bases and J by 5 bases. Germline V gene sequence: CDR1 MNHNY, CDR2 SVGAGI (reference sequence). This CDR3 region has 15 residues. CDR3 loop: CASSPTGGFRDTQYF. The CDR3 DNA follows: TGTGCCAGCAGTCCTACAGGGGGCTTCAGAGATACGCAGTATTTT.